The next 4 T cell receptor beta chains were all read from a single sample in a study of T cell responses to AZD1222 COVID-19 vaccine. Using immunoSEQ multiplex PCR, the repertoire was profiled, and TCRdb retains in-frame clones only, with some absent. The sample comprises under 150,000 clones, 65% to 90% of which are singletons, and about 29% rests with the top ten. This material consisted of peripheral blood, taken 28 days after the second AZD1222 dose. The receptor set was obtained from an adult who received the AZD1222 COVID-19 vaccine.

The count of this clone is one. The V gene is TRBV11-2, the J gene TRBJ1-1; no reliable D call. The V and J ends lost 8 bases and 3 bases respectively, with 19 bases between them. There are 15 residues in the CDR3. Germline values: CDR1 SGHAT, CDR2 FQNNGV. CDR3 protein: CASARGWVVYTEAFF. CDR3 nucleotide sequence: TGTGCCAGCGCGAGAGGATGGGTTGTGTACACTGAAGCTTTCTTT.

The chain uses TRBV28 and TRBJ1-1; perhaps TRBD1 as D (6 bases). Trimming cost V 5 bases and J 3 bases, with 13 bases left between them. The CDR3 extends over 14 amino acids. In germline, CDR1 is MDHEN, CDR2 SYDVKM. The DNA for the CDR3 is TGTGCCAGCAGTATACCCAGGGGTTACACTGAAGCTTTCTTT. Translated, it gives CASSIPRGYTEAFF.

The gene calls are TRBV18 and TRBJ2-7, with a possible D match to TRBD1 (5 bases). Trimming left V 2 bases short and J 2 bases short, with 10 bases between. Germline V lookup: CDR1 KGHSH, CDR2 LQKENI. The CDR3 has 14 amino acids. The CDR3, as DNA: TGTGCCAGCTCACCAGGTGCAGGGCCCTACGAGCAGTACTTC. Its translation: CASSPGAGPYEQYF.

This chain joins TRBV5-4 and TRBJ2-5; 15 bases match TRBD2. The CDR3 sequence is 16 residues long. The V gene end was trimmed by 4 bases and the J gene end by 1 base; junction bases not matched to a gene: 2. The V gene's germline CDR1 is SGHNT and CDR2 YYREEE (reference sequence). The CDR3 DNA reads TGTGCCAGCAGCGGACTAGCGGGGGGGCTCCAAGAGACCCAGTACTTC. As protein: CASSGLAGGLQETQYF.